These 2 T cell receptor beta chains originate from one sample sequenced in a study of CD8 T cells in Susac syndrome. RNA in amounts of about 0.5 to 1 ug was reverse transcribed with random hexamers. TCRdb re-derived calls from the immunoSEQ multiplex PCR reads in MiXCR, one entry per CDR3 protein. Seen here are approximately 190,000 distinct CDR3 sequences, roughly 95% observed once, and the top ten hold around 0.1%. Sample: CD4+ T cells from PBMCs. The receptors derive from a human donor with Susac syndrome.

CDR3 nucleotides: TGCGCCAGCAGCCAACGACAGTCCCGAGTTTATGGCTACACCTTC. It codes for CASSQRQSRVYGYTF. The chain combines TRBV5-1 with TRBJ1-2; weak D call: TRBD1 (5 bases). Trimming shortened V by 4 bases and J by 5 bases, and 18 bases separated the two germline ends. Germline values: CDR1 SGHRS, CDR2 YFSETQ. This CDR3 spans 15 amino acids.

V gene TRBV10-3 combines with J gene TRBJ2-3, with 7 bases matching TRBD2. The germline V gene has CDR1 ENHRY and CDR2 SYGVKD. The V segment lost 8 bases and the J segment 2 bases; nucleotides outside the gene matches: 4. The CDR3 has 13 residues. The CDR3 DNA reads TGTGCCATCTGGAGCGGGGCCACAGATACGCAGTATTTT. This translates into CAIWSGATDTQYF.